These T cell receptor beta chains were read from a single sample in a study of cytomegalovirus exposure and HLA in healthy donors. The assay was immunoSEQ multiplex PCR, and TCRdb's table has in-frame clones only and misses some. This sample carries roughly 77,000 clones, about a tenth of them seen once, and the ten largest clones take approximately 24%. Sequencing was carried out using PBMCs. The source is a man aged 55 to 70 in good health and CMV-seropositive. The CDR3 runs from the conserved cysteine through the conserved F or W. Each record gives: V gene, J gene, CDR3 protein.

TRBV28	TRBJ2-5	CASSFRIAGGETQYF
TRBV27	TRBJ2-3	CASSPRQGLSTDTQYF
TRBV2	TRBJ2-2	CASSPTGTGELFF
TRBV5-1	TRBJ1-2	CASSTGQGAEGYTF
TRBV19	TRBJ1-1	CASSINLRHTEAFF
TRBV19	TRBJ2-2	CASSAHIAVGELFF
TRBV11-3	TRBJ2-7	CASSPGRGTSYEQYF
TRBV6-5	TRBJ2-3	CASSYGLGRGDTQYF
TRBV27	TRBJ2-3	CASSLSTSGPTDTQYF
TRBV5-8	TRBJ1-1	CASSPLDRVSTEAFF
TRBV4-1	TRBJ1-1	CASSRGGYTEAFF
TRBV9	TRBJ2-2	CASSVVVGTSTGELFF
TRBV28	TRBJ2-3	CASSSPGQGGPSTDTQYF
TRBV7-8	TRBJ2-1	CASSYRTGGYNEQFF
TRBV7-3	TRBJ2-3	CASSRGGAGDTQYF
TRBV10-1	TRBJ2-1	CASSESLAGAYNEQFF
TRBV29-1	TRBJ2-1	CSVEEDWSGNEQFF
TRBV7-2	TRBJ1-1	CASSLVTRAHEAFF
TRBV19	TRBJ1-5	CASRGQGAQPQHF
TRBV4-2	TRBJ1-1	CASSQQGKDTEAFF
TRBV6-1	TRBJ1-1	CATRTGKMNTEAFF
TRBV6-6	TRBJ2-3	CASSYRGGITDTQYF
TRBV30	TRBJ2-1	CAWSRPGYNEQFF
TRBV27	TRBJ2-1	CASSSTLSTALAGEQFF
TRBV28	TRBJ2-2	CASGRGSRDTGELFF
TRBV6-1	TRBJ2-1	CASRVTPRDEQFF
TRBV7-8	TRBJ2-1	CASSLTGGLNEQFF
TRBV6-6	TRBJ2-2	CASSYGGGSPSGELFF
TRBV10-3	TRBJ2-1	CAISSLGTSGNEQFF
TRBV28	TRBJ2-7	CASSLERGITYEQYF
TRBV18	TRBJ2-7	CASSRDRGRFSYEQYF
TRBV10-3	TRBJ2-4	CAISEGVGGVANIQYF
TRBV4-2	TRBJ2-3	CASSQDVLAGGPPTNTQYF
TRBV7-2	TRBJ1-3	CASSFDRGPSGNTIYF
TRBV28	TRBJ1-1	CASIPERAGEAFF
TRBV5-1	TRBJ2-5	CASSPGTGMVETQYF
TRBV7-9	TRBJ1-1	CASSPTQEGNTEAFF
TRBV28	TRBJ2-1	CASSEGTGTGVDEQFF
TRBV4-1	TRBJ1-2	CASSQLGINYGYTF